This paragraph reports one TCR beta chain. The antigen it binds to is not known. Base-call qualities are not available, and no considerably larger clone is one nucleotide away. The approximately 39 donors, aged 6 to 90 years, were systemically healthy Caucasian individuals from Russia. Approximately 10 milliliters of peripheral blood were collected from each donor into EDTA-treated Vacutainer tubes. Ficoll-Paque density-gradient centrifugation was used to isolate PBMCs, with at least 6 million per sample. Total RNA, at least 6 micrograms per sample, was extracted from PBMCs with Trizol reagent. Naive CD45RAhigh/CD27high T cell percentages were measured by flow cytometry on a PBMC aliquot from every donor. Library preparation was by 5' RACE. For sequencing, an Illumina HiSeq 2500 was employed. A second PCR of roughly 6 to 12 cycles was run with a J-beta primer mix and a sample-barcoded 5' primer. A unique molecular identifier was introduced onto each TCR beta cDNA molecule by a template-switch 5' adaptor carrying 12 random nucleotides. Each sample yielded at least 2.5 million CDR3-containing paired-end reads. First-strand cDNA was synthesized from all RNA with the Mint cDNA synthesis kit, primed by a TRBC-specific oligonucleotide. All cDNA was treated with uracil-DNA glycosylase and then went through a first 18-cycle PCR with the universal primers M1SS and BC2_uni_R. The authors' pipeline ran thus. Normalization of each sample was performed by random selection of 1 million high-quality reads, each carrying a distinct molecular identifier. Reads with shared molecular identifiers were discarded instead of being binned into consensus sequences. CDR3 identification, clonotype clustering and error correction used MiTCR with a Q25 quality threshold and the strictest error-elimination algorithm. A nonparametric unseen species model with Euler transformation was used to estimate lower-bound total TCR beta diversity. TCRdb redid the processing of the public reads, applying fastp at Q25 and MiXCR, and retained in-frame beta chains. Identical CDR3 proteins give one entry, which carries the most common genes and DNA. These V and J calls rely on TCRdb rather than the paper's analysis. The sample table lists 650,000 to 950,000 distinct CDR3 sequences, 40% to 50% of them with a count of one. Of the sample, approximately 19% falls within the top ten clones.

The data belong to a study of blood T cells in healthy people across ages (dated by TCRdb to the mid-2010s). Concerning the study at large: In model experiments, template switching captured about one uniquely barcoded TCR beta cDNA molecule for every two T cells. The study measured age-related changes in TCR beta repertoire diversity using deep sequencing normalized with unique cDNA molecular identifiers. Donors were grouped into four age groups: young (average approximately 15 years), middle-aged (39), aged (around 60) and long-lived (just over 80). To avoid experimental bias, donors of different ages were spread randomly across the sequencing lanes. Using the same blood draw, the study looked at two additional independent replicas of 1 million unique cDNA reads for two donors, one aged 18 to 30 and the other aged 80 or older.

The investigation overall reported the following: There was a strong correlation between observed TCR beta diversity and the percentage of naive T cells measured by flow cytometry. Because profiling used bulk unsorted PBMCs, naive and antigen-experienced compartments could not be compared conclusively. As age increased, observed TCR beta diversity per million T cells dropped in a roughly linear way, and a significant reduction was already evident by age 40. Total diversity estimates from one million sequenced T cells were considered lower bounds and underestimates. Compared with the aged group, more naive CD4+ T cells, fewer expanded clones and increased TCR diversity were shown by the long-lived group, suggesting age selection. Donor CMV infection status was unknown, potentially confounding age-related changes in expanded clonotypes.

The CDR3 numbers 14 residues from cysteine through phenylalanine. CDR3 DNA is the only sequence kept; it has 42 bases, read in frame from the first base. The V end loses 5 bases and the J end loses 6 bases, and a stretch of 19 bases separates them. Via the germline V gene (reference sequence), CDR1 is DFQATT and CDR2 SNEGSKA. The sequencing sample was made of blood. This TCR was sampled from a man aged 60 to 75 in good health. The V and J genes are TRBV20-1 and TRBJ1-2; a tentative D match to TRBD1 spans 6 bases. The CDR3 has the sequence CSAGTGQGPHGYTF. The DNA sequence is TGCAGTGCTGGCACAGGGCAGGGCCCGCATGGCTACACCTTC.